The 5 T cell receptor beta chains listed next were all sequenced from one sample in a study of blood T cell repertoires in COVID-19. The method was immunoSEQ multiplex PCR; TCRdb's version includes in-frame clones alone and lacks a portion of them. The data hold some 230,000 clones, with 75% to 90% observed a single time. The sample consisted of PBMCs or T cells enriched from blood (not recorded which). Receptors originate from a young woman in a cohort exposed to, infected with or recovered from COVID-19 (not recorded which).

The rearrangement uses TRBV11-2 and TRBJ1-2, with 8 bases aligning to TRBD1. The V gene end was trimmed by 6 bases and the J gene end by 6 bases; junction bases not matched to a gene: 6. The CDR3 length is 13 residues. Germline CDR1 and CDR2: SGHAT and FQNNGV. The CDR3 region is CASSPDRDNGYTF. The CDR3 DNA reads TGTGCCAGCAGTCCGGACAGGGACAATGGCTACACCTTC.

This rearrangement joins TRBV27 to TRBJ1-1; no clear D. This CDR3 comprises 15 residues. Germline V gene data show CDR1 as MNHEY and CDR2 as SMNVEV (reference sequence). Trimming removed 6 bases at V and 4 bases at J, with 18 bases between. The CDR3 DNA reads TGTGCCAGCAGGGCTAGACCGGAGGCGGCCACTGAAGCTTTCTTT. It specifies CASRARPEAATEAFF.

This chain uses TRBV28 with TRBJ1-5, with D perhaps matching TRBD1 (6 bases). There are 17 residues in the CDR3. CDR1 is MDHEN, CDR2 SYDVKM, per germline. The V end was cut by 2 bases, the J end by 3 bases, with 17 bases between. The CDR3 reads CASSLEGQGGFNQPQHF. The CDR3 DNA sequence: TGTGCCAGCAGTTTAGAGGGACAAGGGGGATTCAATCAGCCCCAGCATTTT.

The chain carries TRBV5-1 and TRBJ2-5, with 8 nucleotides matching TRBD2. Germline assignment: CDR1 SGHRS and CDR2 YFSETQ. After removal of 5 bases from V and 3 bases from J, the junction contained 3 bases not matched to a gene. This CDR3 comprises 13 residues. This CDR3 reads CASSSTSEETQYF. CDR3 nucleotide sequence: TGCGCCAGCAGTTCGACTAGCGAAGAGACCCAGTACTTC.

This clone was found once. The chain couples TRBV4-1 to TRBJ1-2, with TRBD1 matching over 9 bases. The length of the CDR3 is 14 residues. V lost 4 bases and J lost 3; bases outside the gene matches: 3. The germline V gene has CDR1 MGHRA and CDR2 YSYEKL. The CDR3 reads CASSRDRVDYGYTF. For the CDR3, the DNA is TGCGCCAGCAGCCGGGACAGGGTTGACTATGGCTACACCTTC.